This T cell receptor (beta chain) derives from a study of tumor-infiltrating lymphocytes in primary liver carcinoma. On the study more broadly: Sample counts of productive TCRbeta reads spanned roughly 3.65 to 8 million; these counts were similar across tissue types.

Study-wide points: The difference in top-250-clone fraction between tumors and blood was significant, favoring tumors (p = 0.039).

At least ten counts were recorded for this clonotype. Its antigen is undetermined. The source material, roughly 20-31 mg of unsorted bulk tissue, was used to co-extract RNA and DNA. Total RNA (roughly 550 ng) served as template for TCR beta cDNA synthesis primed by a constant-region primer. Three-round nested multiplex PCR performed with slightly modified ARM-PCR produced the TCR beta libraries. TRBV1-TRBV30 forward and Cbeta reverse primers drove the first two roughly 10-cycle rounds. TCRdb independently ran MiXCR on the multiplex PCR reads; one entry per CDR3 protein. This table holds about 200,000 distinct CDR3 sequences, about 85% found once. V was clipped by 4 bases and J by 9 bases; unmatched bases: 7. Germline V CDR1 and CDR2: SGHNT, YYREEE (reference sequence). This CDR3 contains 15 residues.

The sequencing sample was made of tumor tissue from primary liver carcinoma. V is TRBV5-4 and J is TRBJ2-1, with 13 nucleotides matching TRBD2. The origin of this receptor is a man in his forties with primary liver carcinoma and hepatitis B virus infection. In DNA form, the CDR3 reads TGTGCCAGCAGCCACGGGACTAGCGGGAATATTGAGCAGTTCTTC. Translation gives CASSHGTSGNIEQFF. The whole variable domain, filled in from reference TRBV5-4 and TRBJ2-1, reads ETGVTQSPTHLIKTRGQQVTLRCSSQSGHNTVSWYQQALGQGPQFIFQYYREEENGRGNFPPRFSGLQFPNYSSELNVNALELDDSALYLCASSHGTSGNIEQFFGPGTRLTVL.